This T cell receptor (beta chain) was profiled in a study of cytomegalovirus exposure and HLA in healthy donors. Amplification used 60 Vbeta primers and 13 Jbeta primers. The table came from immunoSEQ multiplex PCR; TCRdb's copy has only in-frame clones and leaves some out. Of around 150,000 clones listed, about three quarters were seen once; the top ten hold 2.5% to 3%. The V gene end was trimmed by 5 bases and the J gene end by 8 bases; junction bases not matched to a gene: 5. Germline V lookup: CDR1 SGHTA, CDR2 FQGTGA. The length of the CDR3 is 13 residues. This sequence joins TRBV7-3 and TRBJ1-1; 10 bases are a match to TRBD1. The origin of this receptor is a woman in her twenties or thirties in good health and CMV-seronegative. The source material was PBMCs. The CDR3 sequence is CASSEPGQGEAFF. CDR3 bases: TGTGCCAGCAGCGAACCGGGACAGGGGGAAGCTTTCTTT.